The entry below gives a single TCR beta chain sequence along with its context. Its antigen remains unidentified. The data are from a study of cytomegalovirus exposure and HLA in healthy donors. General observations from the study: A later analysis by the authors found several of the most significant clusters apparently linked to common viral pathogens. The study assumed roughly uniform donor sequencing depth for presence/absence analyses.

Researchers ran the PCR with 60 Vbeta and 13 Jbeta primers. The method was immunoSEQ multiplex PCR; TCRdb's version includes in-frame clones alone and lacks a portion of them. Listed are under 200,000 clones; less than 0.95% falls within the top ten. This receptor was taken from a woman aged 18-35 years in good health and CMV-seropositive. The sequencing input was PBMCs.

This chain's CDR3 is CASSVDLGLSYEQYF. CDR3 nucleotides: TGTGCCAGCAGCGTAGACCTAGGACTTTCCTACGAGCAGTACTTC. V usage is TRBV9 and J usage is TRBJ2-7, with a tentative D call TRBD2 (5 bases). V shed 0 bases and J shed 1 base, with 11 bases lying between them. Germline CDR1 and CDR2: SGDLS and YYNGEE. The CDR3 length is 15 residues. The full variable domain, rest sourced from reference TRBV9 and TRBJ2-7, is DSGVTQTPKHLITATGQRVTLRCSPRSGDLSVYWYQQSLDQGLQFLIQYYNGEERAKGNILERFSAQQFPDLHSELNLSSLELGDSALYFCASSVDLGLSYEQYFGPGTRLTVT.